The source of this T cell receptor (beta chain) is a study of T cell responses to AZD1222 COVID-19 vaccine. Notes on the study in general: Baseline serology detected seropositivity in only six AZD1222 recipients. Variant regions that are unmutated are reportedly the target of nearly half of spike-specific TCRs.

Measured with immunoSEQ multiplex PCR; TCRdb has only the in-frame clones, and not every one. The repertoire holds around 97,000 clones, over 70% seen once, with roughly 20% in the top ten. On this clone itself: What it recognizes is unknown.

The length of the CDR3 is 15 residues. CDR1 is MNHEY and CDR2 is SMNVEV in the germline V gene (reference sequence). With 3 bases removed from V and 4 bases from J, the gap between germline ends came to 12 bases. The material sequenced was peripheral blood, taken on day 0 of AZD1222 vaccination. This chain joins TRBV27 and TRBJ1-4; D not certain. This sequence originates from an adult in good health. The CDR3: CASSLGRSSNEKLFF. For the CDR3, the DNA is TGTGCCAGCAGTTTGGGGAGATCTAGTAATGAAAAACTGTTTTTT. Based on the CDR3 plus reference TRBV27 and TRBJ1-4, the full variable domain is EAQVTQNPRYLITVTGKKLTVTCSQNMNHEYMSWYRQDPGLGLRQIYYSMNVEVTDKGDVPEGYKVSRKEKRNFPLILESPSPNQTSLYFCASSLGRSSNEKLFFGSGTQLSVL.